This T cell receptor beta chain was obtained from a study of tumor-infiltrating lymphocytes in primary liver carcinoma. Total RNA amounting to 500 ng was the source from which TCR beta cDNA was made with a constant-region primer. Investigators got TCR beta libraries out of three nested multiplex PCR rounds, done with slightly modified ARM-PCR. The opening two PCR rounds, 10 cycles each, paired TRBV1-TRBV30 forward primers with a C-beta reverse primer. MiXCR was run by TCRdb on the multiplex PCR reads, yielding one entry per CDR3 protein. The repertoire holds about 310,000 distinct CDR3 sequences, with 55% to 65% as singletons. Germline DNA was also extracted, and blood RNA derived from unsorted whole blood. As for this clonotype: Its antigen is undetermined. A much more abundant neighbour one base away suggests this may be a read error.

The CDR3 is 13 residues long. Germline V gives CDR1 MNHNY, CDR2 SVGAGI (reference sequence). V lost 10 bases, J lost 5 bases, and 10 bases stayed unmatched. Study-wide findings and caveats: Unsorted bulk samples meant CD4+ and CD8+ repertoires went uncompared.

The rearrangement joins TRBV6-6 to TRBJ1-2, with 7 positions matching TRBD1. The sequencing sample was made of peripheral blood. The clonotype originates from a man in his forties with primary liver carcinoma and hepatitis B virus infection. The chain's CDR3 is CATTMGQSYGYTF. The CDR3 nucleotides are TGTGCCACCACGATGGGACAGTCATATGGCTACACCTTC.